This TCR beta chain was sequenced in a study of shared clonotypes between healthy human individuals. Assay execution proceeded at the deep level. Sequencing used immunoSEQ multiplex PCR; TCRdb keeps in-frame clones, though not all of them. The top ten hold about 11% of the sample, which has hundreds of thousands of clones, around three quarters seen once. Trimming removed 6 bases at V and 9 bases at J, with 14 bases between. Germline-derived CDR1 and CDR2 are MNHEY and SMNVEV (reference sequence). The CDR3 covers 12 residues. The donors, healthy adults who were HIV-negative, had experienced no recent acute infections or vaccinations.

The sample was PBMCs. The sequence came from a woman aged 40-49 years in good health. Some clones in this sample may be carry-over from other donors' samples. V and J are TRBV27 and TRBJ1-2; no firm D call. The CDR3 protein is CASRVGPGSYTF. DNA of the CDR3: TGTGCCAGCAGGGTAGGTCCCGGAAGCTACACCTTC.